This TCR beta chain was found in a study of beta chain features in type 1 diabetes. Overall study: The patient and healthy donor groups were comparable for age, gender and cell yields. Study-wide findings and caveats: Comparison showed that naive, central memory and Treg TCRB repertoires appeared more similar among patients than among healthy donors. The study left unresolved whether HLA type influences TCRB rearrangement.

Comments on this clone: Its antigen is still unknown. The junction does not match germline at one end; this may be a read error.

This CDR3 has 15 residues. Germline V gene sequence: CDR1 SGHRS, CDR2 YFSETQ. Of the isolated RNA, all was reverse transcribed, and so the sequenced material was expressed TCRB transcripts. TCRdb's copy holds only in-frame clones and misses some; the assay was immunoSEQ multiplex PCR. Here the sample spans approximately 250,000 clones, 13% to 15% being singletons. Donors contributed one heparinised blood draw apiece, averaging about 120 mL. The receptor was isolated from a woman between 40 and 50 years old in good health. What was sequenced was naive CD4+ T cells from blood. The chain couples TRBV5-1 to TRBJ2-3, with 9 bases lining up with TRBD1. As DNA, the CDR3 is TGCGCCACCAGCCAGGGACAGGGTTTTACAGATACGCAGTATTTT. Residues: CATSQGQGFTDTQYF.